The 7 T cell receptor beta chains below were found in one sample sequenced in a study of blood T cell repertoires in COVID-19. Libraries were prepared by immunoSEQ multiplex PCR; TCRdb keeps only in-frame clonotypes and omits some of them. The sample gives 190,000 or so clones, almost 85% of which show up once; 6.9% is in the top ten. Sequences were obtained from peripheral blood. The source is a human donor with acute or convalescent COVID-19. The donor label of this sample is uncertain.

In this sample, this clone turned up once. The chain is built from TRBV18 and TRBJ2-7, with 7 bases that match TRBD1. V lost 1 base, J lost 6 bases, and 9 bases stayed unmatched. CDR1 and CDR2 from the germline V gene are KGHSH and LQKENI. The CDR3 consists of 15 residues. The CDR3 spells CASSPLSGGIAEQYF. CDR3 nucleotide sequence: TGTGCCAGCTCACCACTTTCAGGGGGAATCGCCGAGCAGTACTTC.

V is TRBV6-1 and J is TRBJ2-5; 14 nucleotides line up with TRBD2. The CDR3 runs to 16 residues. J gave up 2 bases and V 4 bases, and 3 bases lay outside the gene matches. The germline V gene encodes CDR1 MNHNS and CDR2 SASEGT. CDR3 residues: CASSAGLAGGQETQYF. CDR3 coding DNA: TGTGCCAGCAGTGCCGGACTAGCGGGAGGACAAGAGACCCAGTACTTC.

The chain links TRBV18 to TRBJ2-7; a possible D gene is TRBD2 (5 bases). This CDR3 comprises 13 residues. The germline V gene encodes CDR1 KGHSH and CDR2 LQKENI. The V end was cut by 2 bases, the J end by 5 bases, with 10 bases between. The CDR3 DNA sequence: TGTGCCAGCTCACCAGGACTGGCGGACGAGCAGTACTTC. Translating gives CASSPGLADEQYF.

V and J are TRBV20-1 and TRBJ2-5, with 10 bases that match TRBD2. V shed 3 bases, J shed 1 base, and the junction held 5 bases outside the gene matches. In germline, CDR1 is DFQATT, CDR2 SNEGSKA (reference sequence). This CDR3 has 15 amino acids. CDR3 DNA: TGCAGTGCTAGTCCCCTAGCGGGAGTCCAAGAGACCCAGTACTTC. Amino acid sequence: CSASPLAGVQETQYF.

The gene calls are TRBV24-1 and TRBJ2-6, with D maybe TRBD1 (8 bases). This CDR3 comprises 19 residues. The germline gives CDR1 KGHDR, CDR2 SFDVKD. Trimming took off 4 bases at V and 0 bases at J, with 18 bases between the two ends. CDR3 in amino acids: CATSDLFGGTGSGANVLTF. CDR3 nucleotide sequence: TGTGCCACCAGTGACCTATTCGGGGGGACAGGCTCTGGGGCCAACGTCCTGACTTTC.

V is TRBV11-2 and J is TRBJ2-7; no clear D gene. CDR3 length equals 15 residues. V lost 5 bases to trimming and J lost 3 bases, with 17 bases between them. Germline CDR1 is SGHAT and CDR2 is FQNNGV. The CDR3 DNA reads TGTGCCAGCAGCCTCTTCTCCGAAACTGACTACGAGCAGTACTTC. Amino acids: CASSLFSETDYEQYF.

The chain carries TRBV6-6 and TRBJ1-2; unclear D gene. Germline lookup yields CDR1 MNHNY and CDR2 SVGAGI (reference sequence). This CDR3 is built from 13 residues. Trimming pared 2 bases from V and 4 bases from J, leaving 8 bases between. DNA for the CDR3: TGTGCCAGCAGTTACGAGGAGCTCTATGGCTACACCTTC. Protein: CASSYEELYGYTF.